This TCR beta chain is from a study of T cells in Graves' hyperthyroidism and ophthalmopathy. This clonotype was picked up a small number of times. The antigen remains unidentified. This CDR3 spans 13 amino acids. CDR1 and CDR2 (germline): MNHNS, SASEGT. The V end lost 0 bases, the J end lost 5 bases, and 7 bases lay between the germline ends. Regarding the study as a whole: Within blood appeared most thyroid clonotypes that had expanded above 0.001. It was a median about 6 months before onset that the model predicted ophthalmopathy.

Each ophthalmopathy patient scored at least 3 on the Clinical Activity Score and at least 4 on NOSPECS grade, with duration under 3 months. PBMCs were collected from a roughly 10 ml volume of fresh peripheral blood. Authors of the study amplified TCR beta CDR3 regions from RNA transcripts. An initial round of RT-PCR targeting the TCR CDR3 relied on the HTBI primer set. TCRdb used MiXCR to reprocess the multiplex PCR reads, holding one entry per CDR3 protein. The profile shows fewer than 450,000 distinct CDR3 sequences, roughly 15% of them singletons. V gene TRBV6-1 combines with J gene TRBJ2-5; the D is unclear. The source material was blood. The sequence was collected from a woman aged 55-70 years with Graves' ophthalmopathy. This CDR3 is CASSEAVFETQYF. The CDR3 DNA follows: TGTGCCAGCAGTGAAGCCGTTTTCGAGACCCAGTACTTC.